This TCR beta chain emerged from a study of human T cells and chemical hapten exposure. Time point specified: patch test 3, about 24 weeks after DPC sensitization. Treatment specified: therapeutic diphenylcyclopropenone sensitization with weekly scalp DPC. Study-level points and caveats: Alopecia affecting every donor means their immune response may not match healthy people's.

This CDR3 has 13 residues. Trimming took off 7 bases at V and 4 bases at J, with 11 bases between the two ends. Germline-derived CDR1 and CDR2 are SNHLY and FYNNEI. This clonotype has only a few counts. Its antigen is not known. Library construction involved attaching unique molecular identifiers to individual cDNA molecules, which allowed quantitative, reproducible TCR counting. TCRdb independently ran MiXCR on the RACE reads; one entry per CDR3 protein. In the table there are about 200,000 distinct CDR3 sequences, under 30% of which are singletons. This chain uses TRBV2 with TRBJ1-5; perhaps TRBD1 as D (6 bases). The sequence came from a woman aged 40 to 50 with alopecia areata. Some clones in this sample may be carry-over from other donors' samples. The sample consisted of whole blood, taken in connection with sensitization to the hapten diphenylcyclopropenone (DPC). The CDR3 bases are TGTGCCAGCAATCGACAGGAAAATCAGCCCCAGCATTTT. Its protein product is CASNRQENQPQHF.